This TCR beta chain was recovered during a study of shared clonotypes between healthy human individuals. Study at large: Donors were a couple of women and three men aged 18 to 49. A donor's plate count was three for CD4 naive and three for CD4 memory; CD8 naive had two and CD8 memory one. Regarding the study as a whole: The authors sampled blood alone, and tissue repertoires likely differ. Non-shared clonotypes had lower generation probabilities than those shared by all four donors.

About this clone: What it binds is unknown. This sample also contains other DNA sequences that code for the same CDR3.

Losses at the gene ends were 5 bases for V and 6 bases for J; bases not matched to a gene: 4. This CDR3 has 15 amino acids. Germline loops: CDR1 SGHTA, CDR2 FQGNSA. Assay used: immunoSEQ multiplex PCR; TCRdb lists only in-frame clones, some missing. The sample lists some 1 million clones, 65% to 80% occurring once. The sample was memory CD4+ T cells sorted from blood. Subset reported: CD45RA-negative fraction. The receptor was isolated from a man younger than 35 in good health. The chain has TRBV7-2 and TRBJ2-1; 13 bases are a match to TRBD2. CDR3 sequence (DNA): TGTGCCAGCAGCCCCGGACTAGCGGGAGCCAATGAGCAGTTCTTC. Translating gives CASSPGLAGANEQFF.